This TCR beta chain emerged from a study of cytomegalovirus exposure and HLA in healthy donors. This clone was seen just once. Antigen: not known. The V end lost 2 bases, the J end lost 2 bases, and 14 bases lay between the germline ends. The CDR3 runs to 16 residues. Germline V gives CDR1 LNHDA, CDR2 SQIVND (reference sequence). Study-wide findings and caveats: The study had only CMV serostatus as immune exposure information.

Researchers ran the PCR with 60 Vbeta and 13 Jbeta primers. The authors' processing: In a later analysis, about 11 million of 65 million to 90 million unique beta chains occurred in at least two donors. Repertoires were generated with immunoSEQ multiplex PCR, while TCRdb's copy carries only in-frame clones and drops some. The D gene and trimming were derived from the DNA, and the V and J assignments and clone size from that table. The table lists about 110,000 clones, around 76% of them singletons, with around 2.1% in the top ten. This TCR derives from a man younger than 30 in good health and CMV-seronegative. This chain links TRBV19 with TRBJ2-3; D perhaps matches TRBD1 (6 bases). Sequenced input: PBMCs. The DNA for the CDR3 is TGTGCCAGTAGTATAACTGGGGGCAGTTTCACAGATACGCAGTATTTT. Protein sequence: CASSITGGSFTDTQYF.